One sample yielded the 32 T cell receptor beta chains listed below, sequenced in a study of T-cell reconstitution after alpha-beta-depleted transplantation in children. Unique molecular identifiers were used to barcode this TCRbeta library. TCRdb reprocessed the PCR reads via MiXCR and lists one record per CDR3 protein. The table lists about 1,000,000 distinct CDR3 sequences, about 29% of them singletons. Sample: PBMCs, mostly from graft donor cells, taken 360 days after TCRalphabeta/CD19-depleted stem cell transplant. Receptor source: a boy under two years old who had a stem cell transplant for SCID, so the T cells may come from the graft donor.

The V gene is TRBV5-1, the J gene TRBJ2-3; D perhaps matches TRBD2 (6 bases). CDR1 is SGHRS, CDR2 YFSETQ, per germline. Trimming took off 0 bases at V and 2 bases at J, with 10 bases between the two ends. The CDR3 sequence is 15 residues long. DNA for the CDR3: TGCGCCAGCAGCTTGGTGGGGGGAATCACAGATACGCAGTATTTT. Its translation is CASSLVGGITDTQYF.

This clonotype has more than one count but fewer than ten. The rearrangement links TRBV20-1 to TRBJ2-2; D may correspond to TRBD1 or TRBD2 (5 bases each). The V and J ends lost 3 bases and 7 bases respectively, with 9 bases between them. The CDR3 is 12 residues long. The germline gives CDR1 DFQATT, CDR2 SNEGSKA (reference sequence). CDR3 residues: CSARGPFGELFF. The CDR3, as DNA: TGCAGTGCTAGGGGACCGTTCGGGGAGCTGTTTTTT.

This sequence joins TRBV29-1 and TRBJ2-3; D is ambiguous. The CDR3 covers 13 residues. V was cut by 4 bases and J by 1 base, with 9 bases left in between. The germline gives CDR1 SQVTM, CDR2 ANQGSEA. CDR3 residues: CSVVVRGTDTQYF. CDR3 coding DNA: TGCAGCGTTGTCGTAAGGGGCACAGATACGCAGTATTTT.

The V and J genes are TRBV20-1 and TRBJ2-7; D ambiguous. The ends were cut back, 6 bases at V and 4 bases at J, with 10 bases in the middle. Germline V lookup: CDR1 DFQATT, CDR2 SNEGSKA (reference sequence). There are 11 residues in the CDR3. The CDR3 coding sequence is TGCAGTGCGAAAAACAATTACGAGCAGTACTTC. Encoded protein: CSAKNNYEQYF.

Only one count was recorded for this clonotype. This chain uses TRBV11-1 with TRBJ2-3; D is uncertain. CDR1 and CDR2 (germline): SGHAT, FQDESV (reference sequence). With 5 bases removed from V and 2 bases from J, the gap between germline ends came to 8 bases. This CDR3 has 13 amino acids. DNA of the CDR3: TGTGCCAGCAGCCATGACCCCACAGATACGCAGTATTTT. Translating it yields CASSHDPTDTQYF.

V and J are TRBV7-2 and TRBJ1-1; D is uncertain. Germline V gene data show CDR1 as SGHTA and CDR2 as FQGNSA. Trimming removed 0 bases from V and 1 base from J, with 6 bases in between. The CDR3 loop spans 14 amino acids. The CDR3: CASSLARENTEAFF. The CDR3 nucleotides read TGTGCCAGCAGCTTAGCACGGGAGAACACTGAAGCTTTCTTT.

This chain joins TRBV10-3 and TRBJ2-7, with 10 bases that match TRBD2. The CDR3 is made up of 13 amino acids. The germline gives CDR1 ENHRY, CDR2 SYGVKD. The junction had 4 bases not matched to a gene; V was cut back by 10 bases and J by 1 base. CDR3 coding DNA: TGTGCCAGTGGGACTAGCGTTTCCTACGAGCAGTACTTC. It specifies CASGTSVSYEQYF.

This chain uses TRBV5-6 with TRBJ2-1, with 10 bases fitting TRBD2. The CDR3 is made up of 16 amino acids. The germline V gene encodes CDR1 SGHDT and CDR2 YYEEEE. The junction had 4 bases not matched to a gene; V was cut back by 2 bases and J by 2 bases. The chain's CDR3 is CASSLLAGGAYNEQFF. For the CDR3, the DNA is TGTGCCAGCAGCTTATTAGCGGGGGGCGCCTACAATGAGCAGTTCTTC.

This clonotype appeared a few times. This chain uses TRBV7-2 with TRBJ2-7; no clear D gene. Between the trimmed V and J ends, which lost 5 bases and 8 bases, there was a span of 16 bases. The CDR3 has 13 amino acids. Germline values: CDR1 SGHTA, CDR2 FQGNSA. The CDR3 DNA sequence: TGTGCCAGCAGCCCGGCCAAGGTCGAGAAGCAGTACTTC. Its protein is CASSPAKVEKQYF.

This clonotype has ten or more counts. The V call is TRBV7-3, the J call TRBJ1-4, with 8 bases aligning to TRBD1. The CDR3 is made up of 17 amino acids. V was pared by 4 bases and J by 8 bases, with 15 bases of the junction left unmatched. CDR1 SGHTA and CDR2 FQGTGA come from the germline V gene. The CDR3 sequence is CASSSDRGVFLGEKLFF. The CDR3 DNA reads as TGTGCCAGCAGCTCCGACAGGGGAGTTTTTCTGGGAGAAAAACTGTTTTTT.

The chain joins TRBV4-2 to TRBJ2-3; a possible D gene is TRBD1 (5 bases). The CDR3 is made up of 17 amino acids. Germline CDR1 and CDR2: LGHNA and YNFKEQ. The V end was cut by 1 base, the J end by 1 base, with 15 bases between. The CDR3 DNA sequence: TGTGCCAGCAGCCAAGGGGCCTGGGGCGGACGCACAGATACGCAGTATTTT. Its translation: CASSQGAWGGRTDTQYF.

This clonotype has only a few counts. V is TRBV20-1 and J is TRBJ2-4; no definite D call. This CDR3 is 16 amino acids long. The germline V gene encodes CDR1 DFQATT and CDR2 SNEGSKA (reference sequence). Trimming took 0 bases from V and 0 from J, leaving 12 bases between them. Here the CDR3 DNA reads TGCAGTGCTAGAGAGACCACCCTTATAGCCAAAAACATTCAGTACTTC. It translates to CSARETTLIAKNIQYF.

This clonotype was picked up a small number of times. The chain uses TRBV12-3 or TRBV12-4 and TRBJ2-1, with a tentative D call TRBD1 (6 bases). There are 14 residues in the CDR3. V was trimmed by 3 bases and J by 5 bases, leaving 11 bases between them. In DNA, the CDR3 is TGTGCCAGCAGTTTTCAGGGGCGCGACAATGAGCAGTTCTTC. Amino acid sequence: CASSFQGRDNEQFF.

This clonotype appeared a few times. This chain joins TRBV12-3 or TRBV12-4 and TRBJ2-1, with 9 bases lining up with TRBD2. CDR3 size: 15 residues. V shed 8 bases and J 5 bases; nucleotides not matched to a gene: 10. This CDR3 reads CASRGSSGGHNEQFF. CDR3 DNA: TGTGCCAGCCGGGGGAGCAGCGGGGGGCACAATGAGCAGTTCTTC.

This chain joins TRBV6-5 and TRBJ2-2; a possible D gene is TRBD2 (6 bases). Trimming stripped 2 bases from V and 6 bases from J, with 10 bases between. Germline V gene lookup returns CDR1 MNHEY and CDR2 SVGAGI. The CDR3 is made up of 14 amino acids. CDR3: CASSYGGDSGELFF. The DNA for the CDR3 is TGTGCCAGCAGTTACGGCGGGGATTCCGGGGAGCTGTTTTTT.

This clonotype was observed a handful of times. The CDR3 reads CASSDGQGWRYGYTF. In nucleotides, the CDR3 is TGCGCCAGCAGCGATGGGCAGGGCTGGCGGTATGGCTACACCTTC. The V and J genes are TRBV5-1 and TRBJ1-2, with a tentative D call TRBD1 (5 bases). V shed 4 bases and J shed 5 bases, with 18 bases lying between them. The CDR3 spans 15 residues. Germline V gene data show CDR1 as SGHRS and CDR2 as YFSETQ.

The chain combines TRBV14 with TRBJ1-3; D remains ambiguous. Trimming took off 1 base at V and 0 bases at J, with 13 bases between the two ends. Germline CDR1 and CDR2: SGHDN and FVKESK. The length of the CDR3 is 17 residues. CDR3 DNA: TGTGCCAGCAGCCAAGTGGGCGGCGGGAGCTCTGGAAACACCATATATTTT. Translation: CASSQVGGGSSGNTIYF. The variable domain in full, completed from reference TRBV14 and TRBJ1-3, reads EAGVTQFPSHSVIEKGQTVTLRCDPISGHDNLYWYRRVMGKEIKFLLHFVKESKQDESGMPNNRFLAERTGGTYSTLKVQPAELEDSGVYFCASSQVGGGSSGNTIYFGEGSWLTVV.

This clonotype has at least ten counts. The V and J genes are TRBV29-1 and TRBJ2-2; D is perhaps TRBD2 (6 bases). V lost 6 bases and J lost 1, with 12 bases in between. CDR1 and CDR2 from the germline V gene are SQVTM and ANQGSEA. The length of the CDR3 is 14 residues. The CDR3 reads CSVGTLMNTGELFF. The CDR3 DNA follows: TGCAGCGTAGGGACTTTGATGAACACCGGGGAGCTGTTTTTT.

This clonotype was found once. The chain links TRBV6-1 to TRBJ1-1, with 7 bases lining up with TRBD1. Germline V gene sequence: CDR1 MNHNS, CDR2 SASEGT. The CDR3 length is 15 residues. The V and J ends lost 6 bases and 0 bases, in that order; junction bases with no gene match: 7. Here the CDR3 reads CASSRKGQMNTEAFF. The CDR3 region has the DNA TGTGCCAGCAGCCGCAAGGGACAGATGAACACTGAAGCTTTCTTT.

The V call is TRBV19, the J call TRBJ2-1; possible D gene TRBD1, 5 bases. The CDR3 runs 13 residues. Trimming removed 2 bases at V and 7 bases at J, with 9 bases between. Germline-derived CDR1 and CDR2 are LNHDA and SQIVND (reference sequence). CDR3 region: CASSIQGRNEQFF. The CDR3 DNA reads as TGTGCCAGTAGTATACAGGGTAGGAATGAGCAGTTCTTC.

The chain carries TRBV30 and TRBJ2-1, with a possible D match to TRBD2 (5 bases). The CDR3 consists of 12 residues. Deletions cut 5 bases from V and 8 bases from J, with 13 bases between. Looked up from germline, CDR1 is GTSNPN and CDR2 is SVGIG (reference sequence). The CDR3 DNA reads as TGTGCCTGGTTAAGCTTTAGCGATGAGCAGTTCTTC. Translated: CAWLSFSDEQFF.

This clonotype was picked up a small number of times. The rearrangement uses TRBV5-8 and TRBJ2-3; tentatively, D is TRBD1 (6 bases). The germline V gene has CDR1 SGHTS and CDR2 YDEGEE. This CDR3 region has 15 residues. Deletions cut 4 bases from V and 2 bases from J, with 14 bases between. CDR3 sequence reads: CASSPTGWDTDTQYF. CDR3 sequence (DNA): TGTGCCAGCAGCCCGACAGGTTGGGACACAGATACGCAGTATTTT.

The CDR3 DNA is TGCGCCAGCACCCGTCAGCGGGGGGGCTCCACCGGGGAGCTGTTTTTT. Translation gives CASTRQRGGSTGELFF. The J gene is TRBJ2-2, the V gene TRBV5-1; 10 bases match TRBD2. Trimming cost V 6 bases and J 4 bases; bases outside gene matches: 9. Germline CDR1 and CDR2: SGHRS and YFSETQ. The CDR3 is made up of 16 amino acids.

This chain connects TRBV7-3 to TRBJ2-1, with TRBD2 matching 8 bases. The length of the CDR3 is 15 residues. The V gene's germline CDR1 is SGHTA and CDR2 FQGTGA. J lost 1 base, V lost 4 bases, and 3 bases had no gene match. The CDR3 loop is CASSYTSGSYNEQFF. CDR3 nucleotide sequence: TGTGCCAGCAGCTACACTAGCGGATCCTACAATGAGCAGTTCTTC. Together with reference TRBV7-3 and TRBJ2-1, the CDR3 gives the full variable domain: GAGVSQTPSNKVTEKGKYVELRCDPISGHTALYWYRQSLGQGPEFLIYFQGTGAADDSGLPNDRFFAVRPEGSVSTLKIQRTERGDSAVYLCASSYTSGSYNEQFFGPGTRLTVL.

This chain connects TRBV5-1 to TRBJ2-3, with TRBD2 matching 9 bases. The CDR3 covers 18 residues. CDR1 is SGHRS, CDR2 YFSETQ, per germline. The V segment lost 2 bases and the J segment 4 bases; nucleotides outside the gene matches: 14. This CDR3 reads CASSFGAGGPRRSDTQYF. As DNA, the CDR3 is TGCGCCAGCAGCTTTGGCGCGGGGGGGCCCCGTCGGTCAGATACGCAGTATTTT.

This clonotype has more than one count but fewer than ten. V is TRBV7-6 and J is TRBJ2-1; 12 bases line up with TRBD2. CDR3 length: 13 residues. Germline lookup yields CDR1 SGHVS and CDR2 FNYEAQ. J was trimmed by 15 bases and V by 6 bases; bases with no gene match: 9. CDR3 loop: CASSSRGTSGSFF. Written as DNA, the CDR3 is TGTGCCAGCAGTAGCCGCGGGACTAGCGGGTCGTTCTTC.

This chain joins TRBV7-2 and TRBJ2-7, with a possible D match to TRBD1 (6 bases). The germline V gene has CDR1 SGHTA and CDR2 FQGNSA. The CDR3 is made up of 15 amino acids. The ends were cut back, 5 bases at V and 4 bases at J, with 18 bases in the middle. The CDR3 is CASSPLSGTYYEQYF. In DNA form, the CDR3 reads TGTGCCAGCAGCCCGTTGTCCGGGACATATTACGAGCAGTACTTC. Supplemented by reference TRBV7-2 and TRBJ2-7, the full variable domain reads GAGVSQSPSNKVTEKGKDVELRCDPISGHTALYWYRQSLGQGLEFLIYFQGNSAPDKSGLPSDRFSAERTGGSVSTLTIQRTQQEDSAVYLCASSPLSGTYYEQYFGPGTRLTVT.

This clonotype was picked up a small number of times. The V call is TRBV7-9, the J call TRBJ1-1, with a weak D call TRBD1 (6 bases). The ends were cut back, 3 bases at V and 0 bases at J, with 20 bases in the middle. This CDR3 is 18 amino acids long. CDR1 and CDR2 from the germline V gene are SEHNR and FQNEAQ (reference sequence). The chain's CDR3 is CASSLAATGQGLNTEAFF. CDR3 DNA: TGTGCCAGCAGCTTGGCAGCTACCGGTCAGGGGTTGAACACTGAAGCTTTCTTT.

This clonotype came up a few times. The genes are TRBV7-7 and TRBJ2-5, with D possibly called TRBD1 or TRBD2 (6 bases each). Germline V gene lookup returns CDR1 SSHAT and CDR2 FNYEAQ (reference sequence). The CDR3 spans 14 residues. V lost 1 base and J 4 bases, leaving 10 bases between the germline ends. CDR3 sequence (DNA): TGTGCCAGCAGCTTAGGCCGGGGGCCAGAGACCCAGTACTTC. Translated, it gives CASSLGRGPETQYF.

V is TRBV28 and J is TRBJ2-1; perhaps D is TRBD1 or TRBD2 (5 bases each). The ends were cut back, 6 bases at V and 7 bases at J, with 22 bases in the middle. The CDR3 totals 16 residues. CDR1 and CDR2 from the germline V gene are MDHEN and SYDVKM. CDR3 in DNA: TGTGCCAGCAGCAGTTTTCAGTTGGGGGACCCGAATGAGCAGTTCTTC. Protein: CASSSFQLGDPNEQFF.

This rearrangement joins TRBV5-1 to TRBJ1-2; TRBD1 aligns across 8 bases. V lost 1 base to trimming and J lost 7 bases; unmatched junction nucleotides: 9. The CDR3 runs 15 residues. Per the germline V gene, CDR1 is SGHRS and CDR2 is YFSETQ. CDR3 bases: TGCGCCAGCAGCTTGAGGACAGGGAGGATGAGTGGCTACACCTTC. This encodes CASSLRTGRMSGYTF.

V is TRBV29-1 and J is TRBJ2-1; 16 bases match TRBD2. CDR1 is SQVTM and CDR2 is ANQGSEA in the germline V gene. Trimming cost V 0 bases and J 0 bases; bases outside gene matches: 5. The CDR3 consists of 19 residues. The CDR3: CSVEDRGLAGGVSYNEQFF. CDR3 nucleotide sequence: TGCAGCGTTGAAGATCGGGGACTAGCGGGGGGGGTCTCCTACAATGAGCAGTTCTTC.